This T cell receptor (beta chain) was retrieved from a study of T cells in Graves' hyperthyroidism and ophthalmopathy. Fresh peripheral blood, 10 ml, yielded the PBMCs. This clonotype was found a few times. Trimming left V 8 bases short and J 0 bases short, with 11 bases between. The CDR3 has 14 amino acids. Germline V lookup: CDR1 MNHNS, CDR2 SASEGT. The TCR beta CDR3 regions underwent amplification using RNA transcripts as the source. Initially, a first-round RT-PCR of the TCR CDR3 employed the HTBI primer set. TCRdb independently ran MiXCR on the multiplex PCR reads; one entry per CDR3 protein. The sample records about 720,000 distinct CDR3 sequences, around 20% being singletons.

Sequenced: blood. V usage is TRBV6-1 and J usage is TRBJ1-3; D unresolved. This TCR was recovered from a woman between 45 and 60 years old with Graves' hyperthyroidism that later progressed to Graves' ophthalmopathy. CDR3 in DNA: TGTGCCAGCGGGAAGGGAGGCTCTGGAAACACCATATATTTT. This gives the protein CASGKGGSGNTIYF.